The clone carrying this TCR beta chain was recorded a few times. Its antigen remains unknown. The CDR3 totals 16 residues. Trimming shortened V by 1 base and J by 7 bases, and 19 bases separated the two germline ends. CDR1 and CDR2 from the germline V gene are MNHNS and SASEGT. These data belong to a study of blood T cells in healthy people across ages. Study-wide results and limits: Diversity of TCR beta correlated strongly with naive T cell percentage. While age rose, TCR beta diversity per million T cells dropped in a roughly linear way.

With a J-beta primer mix and a sample-barcoded 5' primer, a second PCR ran roughly 6 to 11 cycles. Every molecule of cDNA carried a tag from a template-switch adaptor with 12 random nucleotides. TCRdb analysed the 5' RACE reads with MiXCR anew, one entry per CDR3 protein. The sample shows approximately 1.5 million distinct CDR3 sequences, approximately 42% of them seen only once. The authors extracted at least 5 micrograms of total RNA per sample. The TCR sequence derives from a woman between 18 and 29 years old in good health. The sequencing input was blood. The V gene is TRBV6-1, the J gene TRBJ1-2, with D possibly matching TRBD1 (5 bases). The CDR3: CASSEGLGEKAIGYTF. As DNA, the CDR3 is TGTGCCAGCAGTGAAGGTCTGGGGGAAAAGGCTATTGGCTACACCTTC.